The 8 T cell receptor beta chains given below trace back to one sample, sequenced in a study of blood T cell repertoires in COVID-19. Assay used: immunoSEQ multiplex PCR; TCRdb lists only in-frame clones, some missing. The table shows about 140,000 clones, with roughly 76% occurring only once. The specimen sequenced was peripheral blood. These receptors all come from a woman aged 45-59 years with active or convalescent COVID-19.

The CDR3 region is CASIDSLYNSPLHF. CDR3 coding DNA: TGTGCCAGCATCGACAGCCTCTATAATTCACCCCTCCACTTT. V usage is TRBV6-5 and J usage is TRBJ1-6; weak D call: TRBD1 (5 bases). V dropped 7 bases and J dropped 3 bases, with 10 bases sitting between them. Germline V lookup: CDR1 MNHEY, CDR2 SVGAGI. CDR3 length: 14 residues.

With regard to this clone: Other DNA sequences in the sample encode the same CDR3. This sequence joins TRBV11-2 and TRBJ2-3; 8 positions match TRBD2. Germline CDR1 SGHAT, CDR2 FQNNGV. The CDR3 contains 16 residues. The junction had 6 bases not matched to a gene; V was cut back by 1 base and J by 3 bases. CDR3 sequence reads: CASSLGGGGLTDTQYF. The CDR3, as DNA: TGTGCCAGCAGCTTAGGAGGCGGGGGGCTGACAGATACGCAGTATTTT.

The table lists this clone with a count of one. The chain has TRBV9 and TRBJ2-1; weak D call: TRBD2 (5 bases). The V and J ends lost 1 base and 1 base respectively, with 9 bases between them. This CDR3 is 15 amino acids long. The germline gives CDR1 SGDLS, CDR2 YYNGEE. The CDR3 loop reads CASSVSGNSYNEQFF. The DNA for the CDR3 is TGTGCCAGCAGCGTATCCGGGAATTCCTACAATGAGCAGTTCTTC.

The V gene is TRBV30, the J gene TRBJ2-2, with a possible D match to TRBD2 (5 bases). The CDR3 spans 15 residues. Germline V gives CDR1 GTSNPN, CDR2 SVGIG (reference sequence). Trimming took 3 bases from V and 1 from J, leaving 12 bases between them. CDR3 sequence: CAWRRGSKNTGELFF. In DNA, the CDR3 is TGTGCCTGGAGAAGAGGGAGCAAGAACACCGGGGAGCTGTTTTTT.

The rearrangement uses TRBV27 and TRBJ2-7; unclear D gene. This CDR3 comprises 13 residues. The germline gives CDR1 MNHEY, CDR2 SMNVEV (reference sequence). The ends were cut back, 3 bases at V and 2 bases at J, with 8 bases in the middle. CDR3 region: CASSFGSAYEQYF. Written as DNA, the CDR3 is TGTGCCAGCAGTTTCGGGTCGGCCTACGAGCAGTACTTC.

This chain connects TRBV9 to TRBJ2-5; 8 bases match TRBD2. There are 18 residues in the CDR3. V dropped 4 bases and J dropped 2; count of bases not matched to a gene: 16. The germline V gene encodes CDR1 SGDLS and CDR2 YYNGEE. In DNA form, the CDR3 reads TGTGCCAGCAGCTCCACTCCCGGCGGGGCTAGCGGGCAAGAGACCCAGTACTTC. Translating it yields CASSSTPGGASGQETQYF.

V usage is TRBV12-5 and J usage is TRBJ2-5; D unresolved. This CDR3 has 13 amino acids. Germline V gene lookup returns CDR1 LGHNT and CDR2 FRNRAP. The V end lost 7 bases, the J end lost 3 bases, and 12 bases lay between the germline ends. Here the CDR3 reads CASAPRSKETQYF. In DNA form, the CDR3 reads TGTGCTAGTGCGCCGAGAAGTAAAGAGACCCAGTACTTC.

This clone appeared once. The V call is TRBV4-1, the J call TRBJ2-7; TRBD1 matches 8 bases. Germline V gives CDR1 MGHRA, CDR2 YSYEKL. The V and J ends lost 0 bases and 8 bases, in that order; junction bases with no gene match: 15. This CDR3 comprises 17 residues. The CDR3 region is CASSQEAPGQGVLKQYF. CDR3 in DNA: TGCGCCAGCAGCCAAGAAGCGCCCGGACAGGGAGTTTTGAAGCAGTACTTC.